Each of the 26 T cell receptor beta chains below was sequenced from the same sample in a study of long-term antiretroviral therapy in people with HIV. Sequencing used immunoSEQ v3.0 at survey level. Data came from immunoSEQ multiplex PCR; TCRdb stores just in-frame clones and leaves some out. This sample has 40,000 to 50,000 clones, with 94% found just once. This specimen consisted of unsorted PBMCs, obtained almost 9.5 years after starting antiretroviral therapy. The origin of the receptors is a man aged 30 to 45 with HIV.

The chain recombines TRBV4-2 with TRBJ2-2; perhaps TRBD1 as D (5 bases). V lost 1 base, J lost 4 bases, and 16 bases lay in between. This CDR3 has 17 amino acids. From germline, CDR1 is LGHNA and CDR2 YNFKEQ. CDR3 sequence reads: CASSQARTTASTGELFF. As DNA, the CDR3 is TGTGCCAGCAGCCAAGCCAGGACAACGGCGAGCACCGGGGAGCTGTTTTTT.

The rearrangement links TRBV5-1 to TRBJ2-1; 11 positions match TRBD2. The CDR3 consists of 16 residues. The V gene end was trimmed by 2 bases and the J gene end by 2 bases; junction bases not matched to a gene: 3. Germline CDR1 is SGHRS and CDR2 is YFSETQ. CDR3 in amino acids: CASSFSSGGPYNEQFF. The CDR3 coding sequence is TGCGCCAGCAGCTTCTCTAGCGGGGGGCCCTACAATGAGCAGTTCTTC.

This chain joins TRBV5-1 and TRBJ2-1; 15 positions match TRBD2. The J segment lost 8 bases and the V segment lost 4 bases, leaving 1 base of the junction unmatched. The CDR3 totals 14 residues. From germline, CDR1 is SGHRS and CDR2 YFSETQ. In DNA, the CDR3 is TGCGCCAGCAGCCGGACTAGCGGGAGGGATGAGCAGTTCTTC. The encoded protein is CASSRTSGRDEQFF.

This rearrangement joins TRBV11-3 to TRBJ1-1, with 7 bases aligning to TRBD1. Losses at the gene ends were 4 bases for V and 3 bases for J; bases not matched to a gene: 2. CDR1 and CDR2 (germline): SGHNT, YENEEA. CDR3 length equals 13 residues. The CDR3 here is CASSSQGDTEAFF. The CDR3 bases are TGTGCCAGCAGCTCCCAGGGGGACACTGAAGCTTTCTTT. Looking up the rest from reference TRBV11-3 and TRBJ1-1 gives the full variable domain: EAGVVQSPRYKIIEKKQPVAFWCNPISGHNTLYWYLQNLGQGPELLIRYENEEAVDDSQLPKDRFSAERLKGVDSTLKIQPAELGDSAVYLCASSSQGDTEAFFGQGTRLTVV.

V gene TRBV9 combines with J gene TRBJ2-2, with D hard to call. This CDR3 region has 15 residues. V lost 4 bases and J 6 bases, leaving 16 bases between the germline ends. Germline V gene data show CDR1 as SGDLS and CDR2 as YYNGEE. In DNA form, the CDR3 reads TGTGCCAGCAGCCCACAACGGGTGGGTCCCGGGGAGCTGTTTTTT. The encoded protein is CASSPQRVGPGELFF.

The V gene is TRBV2, the J gene TRBJ2-4; D perhaps matches TRBD1 (5 bases). Per the germline V gene, CDR1 is SNHLY and CDR2 is FYNNEI. Trimming cost V 0 bases and J 8 bases, with 5 bases left between them. CDR3 length: 12 amino acids. The CDR3 here is CASSEAGDIQYF. CDR3 nucleotide sequence: TGTGCCAGCAGTGAAGCAGGGGACATTCAGTACTTC. The full variable domain, completed using reference TRBV2 and TRBJ2-4, is EPEVTQTPSHQVTQMGQEVILRCVPISNHLYFYWYRQILGQKVEFLVSFYNNEISEKSEIFDDQFSVERPDGSNFTLKIRSTKLEDSAMYFCASSEAGDIQYFGAGTRLSVL.

V is TRBV11-2 and J is TRBJ2-2, with 7 bases aligning to TRBD2. CDR1 and CDR2 from the germline V gene are SGHAT and FQNNGV. V shed 10 bases, J shed 4 bases, and the junction held 9 bases outside the gene matches. This CDR3 has 14 residues. The CDR3, as DNA: TGTGCCACCCAGAGGTCGGGGGGCACCGGGGAGCTGTTTTTT. Protein: CATQRSGGTGELFF.

This clone was counted a single time. The chain links TRBV27 to TRBJ1-2, with TRBD1 identical over 8 bases. The CDR3 spans 12 residues. The ends lost 10 bases at V and 6 bases at J; junction bases unmatched: 7. Germline CDR1 MNHEY, CDR2 SMNVEV (reference sequence). CDR3 nucleotides: TGTGCCACTTTGACAGGGGTTGATGGCTACACCTTC. Translating it yields CATLTGVDGYTF.

The chain carries TRBV11-3 and TRBJ1-1; D gene unclear. CDR1 is SGHNT and CDR2 is YENEEA in the germline V gene. The CDR3 covers 13 residues. The V end was cut by 2 bases, the J end by 3 bases, with 7 bases between. Here the CDR3 DNA reads TGTGCCAGCAGCTTATCGGCGTACACTGAAGCTTTCTTT. Protein: CASSLSAYTEAFF.

The rearrangement joins TRBV5-1 to TRBJ1-5; D gene ambiguous. V lost 0 bases and J 5 bases, leaving 6 bases between the germline ends. This CDR3 is 13 amino acids long. The germline V gene encodes CDR1 SGHRS and CDR2 YFSETQ. DNA for the CDR3: TGCGCCAGCAGCTTGGCCACAGATCAGCCCCAGCATTTT. As protein: CASSLATDQPQHF.

This clone was observed a handful of times. The chain has TRBV14 and TRBJ2-7, with D unclear. This CDR3 has 15 residues. Trimming cost V 4 bases and J 1 base, with 14 bases left between them. From germline, CDR1 is SGHDN and CDR2 FVKESK. The CDR3 nucleotides read TGTGCCAGCAGCCCAAACACCAGACGGTCCTACGAGCAGTACTTC. Its translation: CASSPNTRRSYEQYF.

The V call is TRBV5-1, the J call TRBJ2-1; 7 bases align to TRBD2. The CDR3 has 15 residues. Looked up from germline, CDR1 is SGHRS and CDR2 is YFSETQ. V shed 2 bases, J shed 5 bases, and the junction held 7 bases outside the gene matches. DNA of the CDR3: TGCGCCAGCAGCTTTAGCGGGTCTAGTAACAATGAGCAGTTCTTC. Its protein is CASSFSGSSNNEQFF.

The CDR3 DNA reads as TGTGCCAGCAGCTTCGGACAGGAGCGAGAGACCCAGTACTTC. Protein: CASSFGQERETQYF. This sequence joins TRBV7-9 and TRBJ2-5, with 7 bases fitting TRBD1. CDR3 length equals 14 residues. With V trimmed by 3 bases and J by 4 bases, 5 bases remained unmatched. The germline V gene encodes CDR1 SEHNR and CDR2 FQNEAQ (reference sequence).

The chain combines TRBV5-1 with TRBJ1-6; D perhaps matches TRBD1 (6 bases). The CDR3 contains 14 residues. Germline V CDR1 and CDR2: SGHRS, YFSETQ. The V end lost 4 bases, the J end lost 8 bases, and 13 bases lay between the germline ends. This chain's CDR3 is CASSLRDNYSPLHF. The CDR3 DNA reads as TGCGCCAGCAGCCTCCGGGACAACTATTCACCCCTCCACTTT.

The chain combines TRBV19 with TRBJ1-6; weak D call: TRBD1 (5 bases). The CDR3 length is 12 residues. Germline CDR1 and CDR2: LNHDA and SQIVND (reference sequence). V lost 3 bases, J lost 15 bases, and 12 bases lay in between. The CDR3 DNA is TGTGCCAGTAGTATGGGACGGGCCATCCTCCACTTT. It yields the protein CASSMGRAILHF.

The chain is built from TRBV5-6 and TRBJ2-5; no firm D call. The CDR3 extends over 15 amino acids. V was pared by 6 bases and J by 5 bases, with 20 bases between. Germline V gene sequence: CDR1 SGHDT, CDR2 YYEEEE. CDR3 sequence reads: CASTLRVGYKETQYF. The CDR3, as DNA: TGTGCCAGCACCCTCCGAGTAGGGTATAAGGAGACCCAGTACTTC.

This clone was seen once. V usage is TRBV7-9 and J usage is TRBJ2-5; TRBD1 agrees at 7 bases. Germline CDR1 is SEHNR and CDR2 is FQNEAQ (reference sequence). V gave up 3 bases and J gave up 1 base; unmatched junction bases: 8. The CDR3 is made up of 16 amino acids. CDR3 coding DNA: TGTGCCAGCAGCTTTCGGGACAGAGGGCCCCAAGAGACCCAGTACTTC. It translates to CASSFRDRGPQETQYF.

Points on this clone: The junction differs from germline at one of its ends, possibly a read error. The V and J genes are TRBV7-7 and TRBJ2-1; 7 nucleotides match TRBD2. The germline V gene encodes CDR1 SSHAT and CDR2 FNYEAQ (reference sequence). CDR3 length equals 16 residues. The CDR3 reads CASSPNLADSYNEQFF. The CDR3, as DNA: TGTGCTAGCAGCCCCAACCTAGCGGACTCCTACAATGAGCAGTTCTTC.

The chain recombines TRBV6-1 with TRBJ1-1; weak D call: TRBD1 (5 bases). CDR3 length equals 15 residues. Per germline, CDR1 MNHNS and CDR2 SASEGT. V was trimmed by 5 bases and J by 2 bases, leaving 15 bases between them. The CDR3 spells CASSLFGGDNTEAFF. The CDR3 region has the DNA TGTGCCAGCAGTTTGTTTGGGGGGGACAACACTGAAGCTTTCTTT.

The chain uses TRBV7-3 and TRBJ1-1; D remains unclear. The CDR3 has 13 amino acids. CDR1 and CDR2 from the germline V gene are SGHTA and FQGTGA. The V end lost 0 bases, the J end lost 4 bases, and 6 bases lay between the germline ends. The DNA for the CDR3 is TGTGCCAGCAGCTTAACGGGCGGCACTGAAGCTTTCTTT. The encoded protein is CASSLTGGTEAFF. Complete variable domain (other parts from reference TRBV7-3 and TRBJ1-1): GAGVSQTPSNKVTEKGKYVELRCDPISGHTALYWYRQSLGQGPEFLIYFQGTGAADDSGLPNDRFFAVRPEGSVSTLKIQRTERGDSAVYLCASSLTGGTEAFFGQGTRLTVV.

This chain links TRBV6-1 with TRBJ1-5; TRBD1 aligns across 7 bases. The CDR3 length is 14 residues. Germline CDR1 and CDR2: MNHNS and SASEGT. V lost 4 bases to trimming and J lost 4 bases; unmatched junction nucleotides: 4. CDR3 amino acids: CASSGAQGNQPQHF. The CDR3 nucleotides read TGTGCCAGCAGTGGAGCACAGGGGAATCAGCCCCAGCATTTT.

The gene calls are TRBV7-9 and TRBJ2-7, with D maybe TRBD1 (5 bases). Germline-derived CDR1 and CDR2 are SEHNR and FQNEAQ (reference sequence). The CDR3 totals 14 residues. V was pared by 6 bases and J by 0 bases, with 12 bases between. The CDR3 spells CASRAGPSSYEQYV. In DNA, the CDR3 is TGTGCCAGCAGAGCAGGGCCCTCCTCCTACGAGCAGTACGTC.

This chain joins TRBV2 and TRBJ1-1; D unresolved. V was cut by 2 bases and J by 3 bases, with 7 bases left in between. The CDR3 is made up of 13 amino acids. Germline V gives CDR1 SNHLY, CDR2 FYNNEI. This CDR3 reads CASSETADTEAFF. The CDR3 nucleotides are TGTGCCAGCAGTGAAACGGCGGACACTGAAGCTTTCTTT.

The V call is TRBV28, the J call TRBJ2-1, with TRBD1 matching 9 bases. With V trimmed by 2 bases and J by 4 bases, 6 bases remained unmatched. The CDR3 totals 16 residues. Germline values: CDR1 MDHEN, CDR2 SYDVKM. The CDR3 DNA follows: TGTGCCAGCAGTTTACACGTGGGACAGGGTTACAATGAGCAGTTCTTC. It codes for CASSLHVGQGYNEQFF.

In this sample, this clone turned up a few times. The gene calls are TRBV7-2 and TRBJ1-2; unclear D gene. Trimming removed 2 bases from V and 8 bases from J, with 18 bases in between. Germline CDR1 reads SGHTA; CDR2 reads FQGNSA. The CDR3 length is 15 residues. CDR3 nucleotides: TGTGCCAGCAGCTTAAGGGCGGGTCAGGAAGGCGGCTACACCTTC. This translates into CASSLRAGQEGGYTF.

V and J are TRBV28 and TRBJ1-4, with D uncertain. Germline V gene data show CDR1 as MDHEN and CDR2 as SYDVKM. V was shortened by 8 bases and J by 7 bases, with 14 bases between the two germline ends. CDR3 length: 13 amino acids. The CDR3 DNA sequence: TGTGCCAGCTCCGTCAGCGCAAGTGAAAAACTGTTTTTT. Residues: CASSVSASEKLFF.